This section outlines one T cell receptor (beta chain) sequence together with its context. This clonotype was seen once. Its target antigen remains unknown. No base quality values were provided; no much bigger clone lies one nucleotide off. A read on its own is weak evidence. Peripheral blood CD8+ and CD4+ T cells from healthy donors, Susac syndrome patients and multiple sclerosis patients were profiled using high-throughput TCR beta sequencing. Recently defined diagnostic criteria for definite or probable disease were met by the Susac syndrome patients. Bulk CD8+ and CD4+ T cells were purified magnetically by negative isolation, whereas CD8+ TEMRA cells were enriched by FACS. Blood was collected in EDTA tubes and processed within 24 hours, with PBMCs isolated through density gradient centrifugation. PBMCs intended for TCR sequencing were cryopreserved in liquid nitrogen and were subsequently thawed in a 37 degrees C water bath. A purity of at least 90% was achieved for sorted or isolated CD4+, CD8+ and CD8+ TEMRA cells.

Trimming at the junction amounts to 7 bases on V and 4 bases on J, and the germline ends lie 16 bases apart. Its CDR3 holds 14 amino acids, cysteine through phenylalanine. Just the 42-base CDR3 DNA is kept, in frame starting at base 1. This record belongs to a study of CD8 T cells in Susac syndrome (dated by TCRdb to between 2018 and 2020). In the study overall: Of the Susac syndrome patients who were sequenced, more than five had clinically active disease and eight were in clinical remission. The study compared CD8+ T cell repertoire clonality among 11 to 12 healthy donors, around 14 Susac syndrome patients and fewer than 19 multiple sclerosis patients. Whether CD8+ T cell activation and differentiation in Susac syndrome was antigen driven was tested using repertoire sequencing. At blood withdrawal, Susac syndrome patients were therapy-naive, treated with corticosteroids (with IVIg additionally given to some), or treated with IVIg alone. Overall results and qualifications from the work: The study acknowledged that relatively few individuals were included in the TCR sequencing and HLA analysis. Clonal expansion was observed in Susac syndrome CD8+ repertoires, with the highest expansion in CD8+ TEMRA cells and greater expansion in clinically active than in remitting patients. Sixteen Susac-specific public clones were identified in the total CD8+ repertoire, and roughly five Susac-specific public clones were identified in the CD8+ TEMRA repertoire.

RNA was extracted with the RNeasy kit and roughly 0.45 to 1 ug was reverse transcribed using random hexamers. The immunoSEQ multiplex PCR assay, covering 54 Vbeta and 13 Jbeta segments, was used to amplify TCR beta CDR3 regions. To correct PCR amplification bias, a synthetic template baseline was used for both primer optimization and computational correction. The source study handled its data this way. Reads were assigned to V, D and J genes according to IMGT and analyzed in immunoSEQ Analyzer, with only productive sequences retained. Clonality was computed as one minus Shannon entropy normalized by log2 of the number of productive unique sequences. Public and private clones were assessed among the 100 most prevalent clones of each patient and control. Clones were defined as Susac-specific if absent from the healthy and MS cohorts, from around 1,000 published viral clones and from other ImmuneACCESS disease sequences. The raw public reads went through TCRdb reprocessing: fastp at Q25, MiXCR clone calling, in-frame beta chains kept. For every CDR3 protein sequence, its rows merge into one entry that carries the most common genes and DNA. TCRdb, not the authors, supplied the V and J calls. The sample table shows around 80,000 distinct CDR3 sequences, and 94% are seen once. About 0.48% of the sample is held by the ten biggest clonotypes.

This TCR derives from a human donor with Susac syndrome. The rearranged chain carries TRBV12-3 or TRBV12-4 and TRBJ1-2, with TRBD1 as a weak D call on 5 bases. Sample: CD8+ T cells from PBMCs. The CDR3 reads as follows: CASTLGPSGYGYTF. Here is the DNA: TGTGCCAGCACCCTGGGACCGAGCGGCTATGGCTACACCTTC.